This entry features one TCR beta chain sequence. Its specificity is not known. Losses at the gene ends were 4 bases for V and 5 bases for J; bases not matched to a gene: 2. The CDR3 covers 12 residues. Per the germline V gene, CDR1 is SGHTS and CDR2 is YDEGEE. The entry originates in a study of memory CD4+ T cells and cytomegalovirus serostatus. Study in general: This sample comes from healthy Belgian adults, 9 CMV seropositive, around 26 seronegative.

Study-wide findings and caveats: Each of around 69 CMV-associated TCRbeta sequences occurred in one to five individuals.

The sort gate was single viable CD3+CD4+CD8-CD45RO+ cells for memory CD4+ T cells. Serostatus was set by detecting CMV pp150, pp28, p38, p52 IgG. The protocol was immunoSEQ multiplex PCR, while the TCRdb copy is restricted to in-frame clones and leaves out a portion. The table includes about 41,000 clones, roughly 77% detected once. Source material: memory CD4+ T cells from blood. The chain employs TRBV5-8 and TRBJ1-2; 7 bases are shared with TRBD1. This clonotype was obtained from an adult in good health and CMV-seronegative. The chain's CDR3 is CASSPGQYGYTF. As DNA, the CDR3 is TGTGCCAGCAGCCCGGGACAGTATGGCTACACCTTC.